Reported below is one T cell receptor (beta chain). Its target is not known. The treatment: over 15 received Ad26.COV2.S at low or high dose, single or two shots; about 5 received placebo; per-sample allocation not given. Day 63 after the first injection of vaccine or placebo was the sampling time. The data belong to a study of Ad26.COV2.S vaccination and SARS-CoV-2 variants. Germline V CDR1 and CDR2: MNHEY, SMNVEV (reference sequence). CDR3 length: 14 residues. The V and J ends lost 5 bases and 9 bases respectively, with 17 bases between them. Only in-frame clones appear in the TCRdb table, and some are missing; sequencing was by immunoSEQ multiplex PCR. The sample carries 300,000 to 350,000 clones, 75% to 90% recorded once. Study-wide points: Once vaccination had occurred, spike-specific CD8+ and CD4+ T cell responses reportedly showed substantial breadth.

The genes are TRBV27 and TRBJ2-1; possible D gene TRBD1, 5 bases. Sequencing was performed on peripheral blood, taken in a trial of Ad26.COV2.S vaccine versus placebo. The receptor was isolated from a person aged 18-60 years who received the Ad26.COV2.S COVID-19 vaccine or a placebo. CDR3 sequence (DNA): TGTGCCAGCAGTGCGGCCCCGGTGGGGCCTGAGCAGTTCTTC. It codes for CASSAAPVGPEQFF.